The 27 T cell receptor beta chains below all came from one sample that was sequenced in a study of OX40 agonist ivuxolimab in advanced cancers. TCRdb keeps only in-frame clones here, not all; method: immunoSEQ multiplex PCR. This sample has more than 50,000 clones, with around 87% found just once. The starting material was CD4+ or CD8+ T cells sorted from blood, obtained in a trial of the OX40 agonist ivuxolimab. The receptor set was obtained from an adult with an advanced solid tumor such as melanoma, head and neck, liver or kidney cancer.

The rearrangement uses TRBV6-5 and TRBJ1-6, with D perhaps matching TRBD1 (6 bases). Germline assignment: CDR1 MNHEY and CDR2 SVGAGI. V lost 6 bases and J 9 bases, leaving 15 bases between the germline ends. The CDR3 sequence is 14 residues long. As DNA, the CDR3 is TGTGCCAGCAGCCTCAGGGGAATCGGTTCACCCCTCCACTTT. Amino acid sequence: CASSLRGIGSPLHF.

As to this clone: In the same sample, other DNA sequences code for this CDR3. This chain links TRBV5-1 with TRBJ2-2, with unresolved D. V dropped 1 base and J dropped 0 bases, with 7 bases sitting between them. CDR1 and CDR2 from the germline V gene are SGHRS and YFSETQ. This CDR3 is 15 amino acids long. CDR3 sequence (DNA): TGCGCCAGCAGCTTGCCCCAGACGAACACCGGGGAGCTGTTTTTT. It translates to CASSLPQTNTGELFF.

The V call is TRBV2, the J call TRBJ1-1, with a possible D match to TRBD1 (6 bases). The V gene's germline CDR1 is SNHLY and CDR2 FYNNEI. Trimming removed 7 bases at V and 1 base at J, with 10 bases between. The CDR3 extends over 13 amino acids. This CDR3 reads CASNRVPNTEAFF. In DNA form, the CDR3 reads TGTGCCAGCAACAGGGTGCCGAACACTGAAGCTTTCTTT.

The CDR3 here is CASSDPYRSSNQPQHF. Written as DNA, the CDR3 is TGTGCCAGCAGTGACCCCTACAGAAGTAGCAATCAGCCCCAGCATTTT. This chain connects TRBV6-1 to TRBJ1-5; D gene ambiguous. Germline V gene lookup returns CDR1 MNHNS and CDR2 SASEGT. CDR3 length: 16 residues. The V gene lost 3 bases and the J gene lost 0 bases, with 12 bases spanning the gap.

This rearrangement joins TRBV5-1 to TRBJ2-3; the match to TRBD2 covers 8 bases. Trimming removed 0 bases from V and 5 bases from J; junction bases left unmatched: 14. Germline CDR1 reads SGHRS; CDR2 reads YFSETQ. The length of the CDR3 is 18 residues. In nucleotides, the CDR3 is TGCGCCAGCAGCTTGGTGATCGGGGGGGCCAATGTGATAGATACGCAGTATTTT. Translating it yields CASSLVIGGANVIDTQYF.

The genes are TRBV9 and TRBJ2-1; no reliable D call. CDR3 length: 11 amino acids. Germline CDR1 is SGDLS and CDR2 is YYNGEE. Trimming pared 4 bases from V and 4 bases from J, leaving 3 bases between. CDR3 DNA sequence: TGTGCCAGCAGCCTATACAATGAGCAGTTCTTC. The encoded protein is CASSLYNEQFF.

This chain uses TRBV6-5 with TRBJ2-1, with 7 bases lining up with TRBD1. Trimming at V came to 5 bases and at J to 5 bases, leaving 6 bases not matched to a gene. CDR3 length: 14 amino acids. Looked up from germline, CDR1 is MNHEY and CDR2 is SVGAGI. The CDR3 sequence: CASSDRETDNEQFF. DNA for the CDR3: TGTGCCAGCAGTGACAGGGAGACAGACAATGAGCAGTTCTTC.

The chain's CDR3 is CASSLETDTEAFF. The CDR3 coding sequence is TGTGCCAGCAGCTTAGAGACAGACACTGAAGCTTTCTTT. The chain recombines TRBV7-8 with TRBJ1-1; tentative D call: TRBD1 (5 bases). In germline, CDR1 is SGHVS, CDR2 FQNEAQ. The V end lost 1 base, the J end lost 3 bases, and 6 bases lay between the germline ends. CDR3 length: 13 amino acids. The entire variable domain, with the rest obtained from reference TRBV7-8 and TRBJ1-1, is as follows: GAGVSQSPRYKVAKRGQDVALRCDPISGHVSLFWYQQALGQGPEFLTYFQNEAQLDKSGLPSDRFFAERPEGSVSTLKIQRTQQEDSAVYLCASSLETDTEAFFGQGTRLTVV.

CDR3 coding DNA: TGTGCCAGCAGTTACTCGGGAACGGGGAACACCATATATTTT. Its protein is CASSYSGTGNTIYF. The V gene is TRBV6-5, the J gene TRBJ1-3; D not resolved. Germline V gene data show CDR1 as MNHEY and CDR2 as SVGAGI. The ends were cut back, 0 bases at V and 7 bases at J, with 10 bases in the middle. The CDR3 runs 14 residues.

This chain uses TRBV10-3 with TRBJ1-1; D is unclear. CDR1 ENHRY and CDR2 SYGVKD come from the germline V gene. Trimming left V 0 bases short and J 6 bases short, with 8 bases between. There are 13 residues in the CDR3. The CDR3 loop is CAISESTTAEAFF. Here the CDR3 DNA reads TGTGCCATCAGTGAGTCGACTACGGCTGAAGCTTTCTTT.

The chain is built from TRBV5-1 and TRBJ1-1, with 8 bases that match TRBD1. The germline V gene has CDR1 SGHRS and CDR2 YFSETQ. This CDR3 spans 18 amino acids. The V and J ends lost 2 bases and 3 bases, in that order; junction bases with no gene match: 15. CDR3 region: CASSFMAGGRLSDTEAFF. The CDR3 DNA reads as TGCGCCAGCAGCTTCATGGCAGGGGGCCGATTAAGCGACACTGAAGCTTTCTTT.

The genes are TRBV9 and TRBJ2-3; unclear D gene. V lost 3 bases to trimming and J lost 3 bases, with 14 bases between them. Germline V gene data show CDR1 as SGDLS and CDR2 as YYNGEE. This CDR3 comprises 15 residues. The CDR3 here is CASSARDGSTDTQYF. CDR3 in DNA: TGTGCCAGCAGCGCTAGGGATGGTTCAACAGATACGCAGTATTTT.

This clone came up once. This sequence joins TRBV15 and TRBJ1-1, with D possibly TRBD1 on 6 matching bases. The CDR3 is 14 residues long. Trimming stripped 0 bases from V and 1 base from J, with 6 bases between. Germline values: CDR1 LNHNV, CDR2 YYDKDF (reference sequence). The CDR3 protein is CATSREDRNTEAFF. CDR3 coding DNA: TGTGCCACCAGCAGAGAGGACAGGAACACTGAAGCTTTCTTT. The variable domain in full, with the rest retrieved from reference TRBV15 and TRBJ1-1, is DAMVIQNPRYQVTQFGKPVTLSCSQTLNHNVMYWYQQKSSQAPKLLFHYYDKDFNNEADTPDNFQSRRPNTSFCFLDIRSPGLGDTAMYLCATSREDRNTEAFFGQGTRLTVV.

Only one count was recorded for this clone. This chain links TRBV5-1 with TRBJ2-7; D gene ambiguous. This CDR3 region has 14 residues. V was pared by 4 bases and J by 4 bases, with 15 bases between. The V gene's germline CDR1 is SGHRS and CDR2 YFSETQ. CDR3 in DNA: TGCGCCAGCAGCCCGAGTGGGCAGAAATACGAGCAGTACTTC. This translates into CASSPSGQKYEQYF.

The chain is built from TRBV6-5 and TRBJ1-6; possibly TRBD1 for D (5 bases). CDR1 and CDR2 from the germline V gene are MNHEY and SVGAGI. V was pared by 5 bases and J by 6 bases, with 11 bases between. This CDR3 spans 14 amino acids. Here the CDR3 DNA reads TGTGCCAGCAGTGCCGGAGGGGTTAATTCACCCCTCCACTTT. It translates to CASSAGGVNSPLHF.

The chain has TRBV6-5 and TRBJ1-2; 8 positions agree with TRBD1. The CDR3 loop spans 13 amino acids. The ends lost 5 bases at V and 6 bases at J; junction bases unmatched: 5. CDR1 is MNHEY, CDR2 SVGAGI, per germline. Written as DNA, the CDR3 is TGTGCCAGCAGTACGACAGGGGAAAATGGCTACACCTTC. It codes for CASSTTGENGYTF.

The CDR3 bases are TGCAGTGCCACATCGTTGGGGACCCAGTACTTC. Amino acid sequence: CSATSLGTQYF. The chain has TRBV20-1 and TRBJ2-5; no definite D call. The CDR3 loop spans 11 amino acids. The germline V gene has CDR1 DFQATT and CDR2 SNEGSKA (reference sequence). Trimming took off 6 bases at V and 7 bases at J, with 12 bases between the two ends.

This rearrangement joins TRBV5-1 to TRBJ2-7, with TRBD2 as a possible D gene (5 bases). CDR3 size: 14 residues. Germline CDR1 and CDR2: SGHRS and YFSETQ. Trimming removed 4 bases at V and 0 bases at J, with 11 bases between. The CDR3 reads CASSAAGVSYEQYF. CDR3 DNA sequence: TGCGCCAGCAGCGCGGCCGGGGTCTCCTACGAGCAGTACTTC.

J is TRBJ2-1 and V is TRBV30, with D possibly matching TRBD2 (6 bases). V was pared by 6 bases and J by 3 bases, with 15 bases between. Germline V lookup: CDR1 GTSNPN, CDR2 SVGIG (reference sequence). The CDR3 is made up of 14 amino acids. CDR3 sequence (DNA): TGTGCCTGCAATTTAGCGGCTGACTACAATGAGCAGTTCTTC. Translated, it gives CACNLAADYNEQFF.

This chain joins TRBV29-1 and TRBJ2-5, with D maybe TRBD1 (6 bases). This CDR3 region has 11 residues. V lost 7 bases, J lost 4 bases, and 10 bases lay in between. Germline V gene lookup returns CDR1 SQVTM and CDR2 ANQGSEA. The chain's CDR3 is CSAGEGETQYF. The DNA of the CDR3 is TGCAGCGCAGGGGAAGGAGAGACCCAGTACTTC.

This clone appeared a single time. The chain carries TRBV7-6 and TRBJ2-1; D is uncertain. The germline gives CDR1 SGHVS, CDR2 FNYEAQ. V was cut by 1 base and J by 2 bases, with 9 bases left in between. This CDR3 is 15 amino acids long. In DNA, the CDR3 is TGTGCCAGCAGCTTAGGGGTAGCCACCTACAATGAGCAGTTCTTC. It is translated as CASSLGVATYNEQFF.

The chain has TRBV5-5 and TRBJ2-7; TRBD1 aligns across 7 bases. CDR1 and CDR2 (germline): SGHKS, YYEKEE (reference sequence). This CDR3 spans 15 amino acids. Trimming took 6 bases from V and 5 from J; bases not matched to a gene: 14. In DNA, the CDR3 is TGTGCCAGCAACATTAGAGGGGGCGCATCCCACGAGCAGTACGTC. It codes for CASNIRGGASHEQYV.

Remarks on this clone: An end of the junction does not agree with germline; a read error may underlie this. The chain links TRBV5-4 to TRBJ1-2; no clear D. The CDR3 loop spans 13 amino acids. Per the germline V gene, CDR1 is SGHNT and CDR2 is YYREEE (reference sequence). CDR3 region: CASSPTENYGYTF. The CDR3 bases are TGCGCCAGCAGCCCCACAGAGAACTATGGCTACACCTTC.

The rearrangement links TRBV4-2 to TRBJ2-7, with TRBD1 matching 11 bases. Losses at the gene ends were 3 bases for V and 5 bases for J; bases not matched to a gene: 6. This CDR3 comprises 15 residues. Per the germline V gene, CDR1 is LGHNA and CDR2 is YNFKEQ. The CDR3: CASSQWTGGRNEQYF. CDR3 in DNA: TGTGCCAGCAGCCAGTGGACAGGGGGCAGGAACGAGCAGTACTTC.

V gene TRBV27 combines with J gene TRBJ2-1; tentatively, D is TRBD2 (5 bases). Germline CDR1 is MNHEY and CDR2 is SMNVEV (reference sequence). The ends were cut back, 6 bases at V and 3 bases at J, with 18 bases in the middle. The CDR3 length is 16 residues. DNA for the CDR3: TGTGCCAGCAGCCCCGGGCTTGGAGGTGGCTACAATGAGCAGTTCTTC. Translating it yields CASSPGLGGGYNEQFF.

This chain joins TRBV2 and TRBJ2-2, with no clear D. Trimming stripped 7 bases from V and 5 bases from J, with 14 bases between. The V gene's germline CDR1 is SNHLY and CDR2 FYNNEI. This CDR3 has 14 residues. The CDR3 nucleotides read TGTGCCAGCAAGGAGACAAGTTCTACCGGGGAGCTGTTTTTT. Translation: CASKETSSTGELFF.

The sample holds one count of this clone. This CDR3 reads CASSSPNNEQFF. CDR3 DNA: TGTGCCAGCAGTTCCCCTAACAATGAGCAGTTCTTC. The V and J genes are TRBV28 and TRBJ2-1, with D uncertain. The CDR3 spans 12 residues. Trimming took 4 bases from V and 5 from J, leaving 6 bases between them. CDR1 and CDR2 from the germline V gene are MDHEN and SYDVKM.